This T cell receptor (beta chain) is from a study of CD8 T cells in ankylosing spondylitis. Study-level findings and limits: Before this, some motif variants had been reported in reactive arthritis synovial fluid and blood.

V was clipped by 2 bases and J by 5 bases; unmatched bases: 7. CDR1 and CDR2 from the germline V gene are MNHEY and SVGEGT. The CDR3 totals 16 residues. This clonotype was seen at least ten times. Its specificity is unknown. TCRdb recomputed calls from the 5' RACE reads with MiXCR, one row per CDR3 protein. This table has some 140,000 distinct CDR3 sequences, roughly 8.4% appearing once. The sample comprised synovial fluid, either unsorted or a sorted T cell fraction (not recorded which). This TCR came from a male donor with ankylosing spondylitis. The gene calls are TRBV6-2 or TRBV6-3 and TRBJ2-3; 10 positions match TRBD2. CDR3 residues: CASSYRAGGRGDTQYF. In DNA form, the CDR3 reads TGTGCCAGCAGTTACAGAGCGGGAGGGCGGGGAGATACGCAGTATTTT.